This T cell receptor beta chain was profiled in a study of T cells expressing NK-cell markers. Findings and caveats of the study: A few donors likewise had their CD3+CD56-NKG2C+ fraction led by these clonotypes. The study left the HCMV specificity of expanded NKG2C+ T cell clones unresolved.

On this clonotype itself: The antigen remains unidentified.

For TCR beta, cDNA was produced by 5'RACE template switching with UMIs. TCRdb reprocessed the 5' RACE reads and stores each CDR3 protein as one record, lacking DNA. The sample holds about 160,000 distinct CDR3 sequences. The CDR3 extends over 15 amino acids. Germline lookup yields CDR1 DFQATT and CDR2 SNEGSKA (reference sequence). The source material was blood T cells: a sorted CD56 or NKG2C T cell subset, CD4+ or CD8+ T cells, or bulk PBMC T cells (not recorded which). The receptor was derived from a man aged 18-75 years in good health. V usage is TRBV20-1 and J usage is TRBJ1-1. CDR3 sequence reads: CSARDLGSTNTEAFF.